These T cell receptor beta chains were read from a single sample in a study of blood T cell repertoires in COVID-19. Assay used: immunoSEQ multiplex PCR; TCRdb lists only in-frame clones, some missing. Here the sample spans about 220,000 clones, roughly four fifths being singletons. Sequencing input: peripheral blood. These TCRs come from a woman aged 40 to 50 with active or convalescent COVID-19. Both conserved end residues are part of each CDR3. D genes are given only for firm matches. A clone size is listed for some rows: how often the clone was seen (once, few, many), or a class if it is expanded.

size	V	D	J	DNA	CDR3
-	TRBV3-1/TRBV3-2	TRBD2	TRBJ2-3	TGTGCCAGTCCTAGGACTAGCGGGGGGGCCGCGGTCACAGATACGCAGTATTTT	CASPRTSGGAAVTDTQYF
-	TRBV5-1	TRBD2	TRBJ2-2	TGCGCCAGCAGGGCAAGCGGGAGCGAGAACACCGGGGAGCTGTTTTTT	CASRASGSENTGELFF
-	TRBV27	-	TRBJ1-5	TGTGCCAGCAGCCCTTGGCGTGAGGGCAATCAGCCCCAGCATTTT	CASSPWREGNQPQHF
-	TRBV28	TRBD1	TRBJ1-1	TGTGCCAGCAGTTTTGAGGGCCGAAGAACAGGGGGGACTGAAGCTTTCTTT	CASSFEGRRTGGTEAFF
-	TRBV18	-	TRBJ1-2	TGTGCCAGCTCGCTCAGAGGCTACACCTTC	CASSLRGYTF
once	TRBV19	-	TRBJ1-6	TGTGCCAGTAGTGACGTGGAGAATTCACCCCTCCACTTT	CASSDVENSPLHF
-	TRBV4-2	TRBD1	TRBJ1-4	TGTGCCAGCAGCCAGCAGCAGGGGGCAACTAATGAAAAACTGTTTTTT	CASSQQQGATNEKLFF
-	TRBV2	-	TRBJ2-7	TGTGCCAGCAGTGTCAAGGGGGACACCAGCTCCTACGAGCAGTACTTC	CASSVKGDTSSYEQYF
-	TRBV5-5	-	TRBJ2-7	TGTGCCAGCAGCTTTAGCATCGAACGGACTATTCTTCCCTACGAGCAGTACTTC	CASSFSIERTILPYEQYF
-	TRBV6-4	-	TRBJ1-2	TGTGCCAGCAGTCTCAACTATGGCTACACCTTC	CASSLNYGYTF
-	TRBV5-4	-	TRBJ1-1	TGTGCCAGCAGTAACCAGGTTGAAGCTTTCTTT	CASSNQVEAFF
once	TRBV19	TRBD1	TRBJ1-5	TGTGCCAGTAGTCCCCGGGACAGGACTTTTAGCAATCAGCCCCAGCATTTT	CASSPRDRTFSNQPQHF
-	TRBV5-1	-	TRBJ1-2	TGCGCCAGCAGCCCGGGACAAGATGGCTATGGCTACACCTTC	CASSPGQDGYGYTF
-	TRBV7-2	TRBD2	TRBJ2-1	TGTGCCAGCAGCTTACGGGGGGGGATAACTCAGGGCAATGAGCAGTTCTTC	CASSLRGGITQGNEQFF
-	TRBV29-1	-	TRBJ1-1	TGCAGCGTACGGCAGGCGGGGACTGAAGCTTTCTTT	CSVRQAGTEAFF
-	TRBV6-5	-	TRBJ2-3	TGTGCCAGCACCCGGGACTTGGGCACAGATACGCAGTATTTT	CASTRDLGTDTQYF
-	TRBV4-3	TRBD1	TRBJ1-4	TGCGCCAGCAGCCACCGACAGGGCTCTAATGAAAAACTGTTTTTT	CASSHRQGSNEKLFF
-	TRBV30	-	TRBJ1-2	TGTGCCTGGAGTGTAGACGGACAGAGAGGCTACACCTTC	CAWSVDGQRGYTF
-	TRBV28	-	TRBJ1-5	TGTGCCAGCATCGGTGTGCTAGGCAATCAGCCCCAGCATTTT	CASIGVLGNQPQHF
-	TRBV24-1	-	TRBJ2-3	TGTGCCACCAGTGATTTGCCGGTTGATACGCAGTATTTT	CATSDLPVDTQYF
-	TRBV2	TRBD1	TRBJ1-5	TGTGCCAGCAGCGTCCGGGACAGGGTTGAGCCCCAGCATTTT	CASSVRDRVEPQHF
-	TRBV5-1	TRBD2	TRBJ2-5	TGCGCCAGCAGCGGAACTAGCGGGCCGGCGGGGACCCAGTACTTC	CASSGTSGPAGTQYF
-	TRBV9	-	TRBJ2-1	TGTGCCAGCAGCGCCCCAAGCCATGAGCAGTTCTTC	CASSAPSHEQFF
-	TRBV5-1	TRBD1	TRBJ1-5	TGCGCCAGCAGCCACAGGGGCCTCGAGGAGCCCCAGCATTTT	CASSHRGLEEPQHF